This T cell receptor beta chain came from a study of a mutant IDH1 vaccine in newly diagnosed glioma. In the study overall: The sex distribution of treated patients was approximately 62% male and around 40% female, with a mean age of roughly 40 years. Prior therapy was radiotherapy, temozolomide, or both; most received both. Overall study results and limits: Patients showed vaccine-induced immune responses at a rate of 90% to 95%.

The V end lost 2 bases, the J end lost 3 bases, and 4 bases lay between the germline ends. CDR1 is DFQATT and CDR2 is SNEGSKA in the germline V gene (reference sequence). This CDR3 spans 11 amino acids. The time point was: week 35, safety follow-up. Vaccination used 300 ug of mutant IDH1 20-mer peptide per dose, with topical imiquimod. The study enrolled donors with new WHO grade 3 or 4 IDH1-mutant, ATRX-lost astrocytomas. Sequencing used immunoSEQ multiplex PCR; TCRdb keeps in-frame clones, though not all of them. The sample contains 35,000 to 45,000 clones, roughly four fifths of which appear only once. Only a few counts were recorded for this clone. Its specificity is unknown. Different DNA sequences within this sample yield the same CDR3.

The chain joins TRBV20-1 to TRBJ1-2; D is unclear. This TCR was sampled from a woman in her forties or fifties with glioma. This specimen consisted of PBMCs, obtained from a glioma patient whose treatment included an IDH1 peptide vaccine. The CDR3: CSARSDYGYTF. DNA for the CDR3: TGCAGTGCTAGATCTGACTATGGCTACACCTTC.